The 22 T cell receptor beta chains below all came from one sample that was sequenced in a study of CD4 T cells in relation to SARS-CoV-2 and coronaviruses. These receptors' antigens are unknown. Clones were sequenced by immunoSEQ multiplex PCR, and TCRdb holds only the in-frame ones, with some missing. The sample includes 20,000 to 25,000 clones, 74% of them seen just once. Unexposed donor CD4+ T cells date from about 2011-2018, before the COVID-19 pandemic. CD4+ T cells were isolated from the cells after about nine days of culture. The sequenced material came from CD4+ T cells from PBMCs, cultured in vitro. All receptors come from a human donor in good health.

The V and J genes are TRBV5-1 and TRBJ2-3; D is undetermined. This CDR3 has 13 residues. Germline V gives CDR1 SGHRS, CDR2 YFSETQ. Trimming removed 0 bases from V and 3 bases from J, with 5 bases in between. For the CDR3, the DNA is TGCGCCAGCAGCTTGGAAGGTACAGATACGCAGTATTTT. It encodes CASSLEGTDTQYF.

The chain is built from TRBV19 and TRBJ2-3; D perhaps matches TRBD2 (5 bases). Germline CDR1 reads LNHDA; CDR2 reads SQIVND (reference sequence). Trimming took off 5 bases at V and 6 bases at J, with 21 bases between the two ends. CDR3 length: 16 amino acids. DNA of the CDR3: TGTGCCAGTAGTCCAGAAGGGTCGCGGGTGTTTGATACGCAGTATTTT. Translation: CASSPEGSRVFDTQYF.

The genes are TRBV2 and TRBJ2-7; D is possibly TRBD2 (6 bases). Per germline, CDR1 SNHLY and CDR2 FYNNEI. V was trimmed by 8 bases and J by 0 bases, leaving 14 bases between them. The CDR3 loop spans 14 amino acids. For the CDR3, the DNA is TGTGCCAGCGGACGGGAGCCGTCCTCCTACGAGCAGTACTTC. This translates into CASGREPSSYEQYF.

The chain uses TRBV10-3 and TRBJ1-4; D unclear. The germline V gene encodes CDR1 ENHRY and CDR2 SYGVKD. Trimming shortened V by 4 bases and J by 5 bases, and 8 bases separated the two germline ends. This CDR3 is 13 amino acids long. CDR3 sequence (DNA): TGTGCCATCAGTGCGGGAGGGAATGAAAAACTGTTTTTT. Its protein product is CAISAGGNEKLFF.

The V call is TRBV10-3, the J call TRBJ2-1; 7 positions agree with TRBD2. The germline gives CDR1 ENHRY, CDR2 SYGVKD. CDR3 length: 17 amino acids. V was pared by 1 base and J by 0 bases, with 6 bases of the junction left unmatched. CDR3 sequence reads: CAISELTQRGSYNEQFF. The CDR3 DNA follows: TGTGCCATCAGTGAGTTAACGCAGCGGGGCTCCTACAATGAGCAGTTCTTC.

The chain is built from TRBV27 and TRBJ1-1; D gene unclear. This CDR3 region has 16 residues. V shed 5 bases and J shed 8 bases, with 24 bases lying between them. The germline CDR1 and CDR2 sequences are MNHEY and SMNVEV (reference sequence). CDR3 region: CASSKPRGKATVEAFF. The CDR3 DNA sequence: TGTGCCAGCAGTAAGCCCCGGGGAAAGGCCACCGTCGAAGCTTTCTTT.

The V and J genes are TRBV19 and TRBJ1-1; 10 nucleotides agree with TRBD1. Germline V gene data show CDR1 as LNHDA and CDR2 as SQIVND (reference sequence). CDR3 length equals 15 residues. V trimming: 7 bases; J trimming: 4 bases; junction bases outside the gene matches: 9. As DNA, the CDR3 is TGTGCCAGTATAACGACAGGGGGCGCTTTCACTGAAGCTTTCTTT. This gives the protein CASITTGGAFTEAFF.

CDR3 nucleotides: TGCGCCAGCAGCTTGGAAGGCGGAGAGACCCAGTACTTC. Translated, it gives CASSLEGGETQYF. The chain is built from TRBV5-1 and TRBJ2-5, with D unclear. V was clipped by 0 bases and J by 4 bases, with 7 bases between them. The germline V gene has CDR1 SGHRS and CDR2 YFSETQ. The CDR3 is made up of 13 amino acids.

This clone was recorded a few times. The rearrangement joins TRBV19 to TRBJ1-1; tentatively, D is TRBD1 (6 bases). Trimming shortened V by 5 bases and J by 4 bases, and 11 bases separated the two germline ends. CDR3 size: 13 residues. Germline CDR1 LNHDA, CDR2 SQIVND (reference sequence). The CDR3 sequence is CASSVQGPTEAFF. In nucleotides, the CDR3 is TGTGCCAGTAGTGTACAGGGTCCCACTGAAGCTTTCTTT.

V and J are TRBV6-5 and TRBJ1-2; D gene uncertain. This CDR3 contains 16 residues. Deletions cut 2 bases from V and 5 bases from J, with 18 bases between. From germline, CDR1 is MNHEY and CDR2 SVGAGI. The DNA of the CDR3 is TGTGCCAGCAGTTACATGATAGAGGGAAGATTTTATGGCTACACCTTC. The encoded protein is CASSYMIEGRFYGYTF.

This clone appeared a single time. The genes are TRBV5-1 and TRBJ1-2; tentative D call: TRBD1 (5 bases). In germline, CDR1 is SGHRS, CDR2 YFSETQ. This CDR3 contains 15 residues. The V end lost 6 bases, the J end lost 1 base, and 16 bases lay between the germline ends. CDR3 bases: TGCGCCAGCAACCGAGATCCGGGGCTTAACTATGGCTACACCTTC. It specifies CASNRDPGLNYGYTF.

The gene calls are TRBV9 and TRBJ2-1; D is ambiguous. CDR1 is SGDLS and CDR2 is YYNGEE in the germline V gene. V lost 3 bases, J lost 3 bases, and 10 bases lay in between. This CDR3 is built from 14 residues. DNA for the CDR3: TGTGCCAGCAGCGATGGACCGAGCTACAATGAGCAGTTCTTC. Its protein product is CASSDGPSYNEQFF.

The rearrangement uses TRBV3-1 (or the pseudogene TRBV3-2) and TRBJ1-3, with D unclear. V was clipped by 1 base and J by 0 bases, with 7 bases between them. CDR1 is LGHDT, CDR2 YNNKEL, per germline (reference sequence). The CDR3 covers 15 residues. The CDR3 nucleotides read TGTGCCAGCAGCCAAGGGGCGGACTCTGGAAACACCATATATTTT. Residues: CASSQGADSGNTIYF.

The chain employs TRBV5-1 and TRBJ2-1, with 9 bases lining up with TRBD2. Trimming removed 0 bases from V and 6 bases from J; junction bases left unmatched: 7. The CDR3 totals 16 residues. CDR1 and CDR2 (germline): SGHRS, YFSETQ. CDR3 in amino acids: CASSLAAGGQVNEQFF. The CDR3 nucleotides are TGCGCCAGCAGCTTGGCCGCGGGAGGGCAGGTCAATGAGCAGTTCTTC.

This chain joins TRBV10-2 and TRBJ1-4, with 7 bases that match TRBD1. The ends lost 2 bases at V and 5 bases at J; junction bases unmatched: 11. CDR1 and CDR2 (germline): WSHSY, SAAADI. CDR3 length: 17 residues. The CDR3 DNA reads TGCGCCAGCAGTGAGAGGGGTTGGGACAGCTTAAATGAAAAACTGTTTTTT. It is translated as CASSERGWDSLNEKLFF.

The chain carries TRBV7-9 and TRBJ1-5; D gene ambiguous. V shed 4 bases and J shed 0 bases, with 7 bases lying between them. The CDR3 sequence is 14 residues long. Germline V gene data show CDR1 as SEHNR and CDR2 as FQNEAQ (reference sequence). CDR3 sequence: CASSYDSSNQPQHF. The DNA of the CDR3 is TGTGCCAGCAGCTACGACTCTAGCAATCAGCCCCAGCATTTT.

The chain carries TRBV18 and TRBJ1-1; D is possibly TRBD1 (5 bases). Trimming pared 3 bases from V and 0 bases from J, leaving 17 bases between. Germline assignment: CDR1 KGHSH and CDR2 LQKENI. The CDR3 is made up of 17 amino acids. The CDR3 protein is CASSPQFLGEMNTEAFF. CDR3 DNA sequence: TGTGCCAGCTCACCCCAATTCTTGGGGGAGATGAACACTGAAGCTTTCTTT. Filled out from reference TRBV18 and TRBJ1-1, the complete variable domain reads NAGVMQNPRHLVRRRGQEARLRCSPMKGHSHVYWYRQLPEEGLKFMVYLQKENIIDESGMPKERFSAEFPKEGPSILRIQQVVRGDSAAYFCASSPQFLGEMNTEAFFGQGTRLTVV.

V usage is TRBV29-1 and J usage is TRBJ1-1, with D perhaps matching TRBD1 (5 bases). V gave up 8 bases and J gave up 3 bases, with 16 bases separating them. Germline lookup yields CDR1 SQVTM and CDR2 ANQGSEA. The CDR3 consists of 13 residues. The DNA for the CDR3 is TGCAGCTCCCTCCAGGGAGTGGACACTGAAGCTTTCTTT. Amino acids: CSSLQGVDTEAFF.

The rearrangement joins TRBV9 to TRBJ2-7; TRBD2 matches 14 bases. CDR3 length equals 18 residues. V lost 0 bases to trimming and J lost 6 bases; unmatched junction nucleotides: 11. Germline V gene data show CDR1 as SGDLS and CDR2 as YYNGEE. CDR3 loop: CASSVASGGLAGASEQYF. Written as DNA, the CDR3 is TGTGCCAGCAGCGTAGCTTCTGGGGGACTAGCGGGAGCCTCCGAGCAGTACTTC.

V and J are TRBV6-5 and TRBJ1-5, with a weak D call TRBD1 (5 bases). CDR1 and CDR2 (germline): MNHEY, SVGAGI. There are 15 residues in the CDR3. V was trimmed by 6 bases and J by 1 base, leaving 13 bases between them. This chain's CDR3 is CASSPRVVSNQPQHF. The CDR3 coding sequence is TGTGCCAGCAGCCCCAGGGTAGTAAGCAATCAGCCCCAGCATTTT.

This chain connects TRBV24-1 to TRBJ2-2; D not resolved. Looked up from germline, CDR1 is KGHDR and CDR2 is SFDVKD. The germline V and J ends were trimmed by 4 bases and 0 bases, with 8 bases remaining between them. The CDR3 covers 15 residues. CDR3 DNA: TGTGCCACCAGTGAAGCCCCTACGAACACCGGGGAGCTGTTTTTT. This encodes CATSEAPTNTGELFF.

The rearrangement links TRBV7-9 to TRBJ2-1; 9 nucleotides line up with TRBD2. Germline V gene lookup returns CDR1 SEHNR and CDR2 FQNEAQ (reference sequence). J lost 13 bases, V lost 5 bases, and 18 bases had no gene match. The CDR3 covers 16 residues. CDR3 sequence: CASSPLGSGRNLLQFF. DNA of the CDR3: TGTGCCAGCAGCCCCCTGGGAAGCGGGAGGAACCTCCTCCAGTTCTTC.